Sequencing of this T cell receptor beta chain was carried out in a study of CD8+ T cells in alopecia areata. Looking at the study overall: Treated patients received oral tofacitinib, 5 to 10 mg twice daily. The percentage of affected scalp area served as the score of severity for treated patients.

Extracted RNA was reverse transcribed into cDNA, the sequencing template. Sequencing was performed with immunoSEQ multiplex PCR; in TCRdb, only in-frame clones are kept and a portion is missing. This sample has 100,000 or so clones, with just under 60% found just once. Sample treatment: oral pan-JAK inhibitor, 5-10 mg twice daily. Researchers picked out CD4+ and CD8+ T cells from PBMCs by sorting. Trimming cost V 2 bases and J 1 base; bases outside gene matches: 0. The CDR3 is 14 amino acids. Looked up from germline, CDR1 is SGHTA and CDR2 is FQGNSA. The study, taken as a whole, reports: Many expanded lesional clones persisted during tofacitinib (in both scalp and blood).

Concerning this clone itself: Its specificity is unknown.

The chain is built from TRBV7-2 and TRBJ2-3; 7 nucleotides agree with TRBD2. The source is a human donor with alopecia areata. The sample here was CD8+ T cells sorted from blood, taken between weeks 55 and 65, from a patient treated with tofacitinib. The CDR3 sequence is CASSLRGGTDTQYF. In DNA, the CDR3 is TGTGCCAGCAGCTTACGGGGGGGCACAGATACGCAGTATTTT.